These 5 T cell receptor beta chains were sequenced from one sample in a study of OX40 agonist ivuxolimab in advanced cancers. Assay used: immunoSEQ multiplex PCR; TCRdb lists only in-frame clones, some missing. The sample consists of tens of thousands of clones, around nine tenths of them appearing once. The sequences come from CD4+ or CD8+ T cells sorted from blood, collected in a trial of the OX40 agonist ivuxolimab. These receptors were taken from an adult with an advanced solid tumor such as melanoma, head and neck, liver or kidney cancer.

The V call is TRBV7-2, the J call TRBJ2-7; weak D call: TRBD2 (6 bases). CDR1 and CDR2 from the germline V gene are SGHTA and FQGNSA. V lost 5 bases and J 0 bases, leaving 11 bases between the germline ends. This CDR3 has 14 amino acids. The CDR3 protein is CASSPGLSSYEQYF. CDR3 nucleotides: TGTGCCAGCAGCCCTGGACTATCCTCCTACGAGCAGTACTTC.

The chain joins TRBV9 to TRBJ1-5; the match to TRBD1 covers 7 bases. Germline V gene lookup returns CDR1 SGDLS and CDR2 YYNGEE. J gave up 5 bases and V 3 bases, and 14 bases lay outside the gene matches. The CDR3 covers 17 residues. DNA for the CDR3: TGTGCCAGCAGCGATAGACCGGGACAGCAAGGGGATCAGCCCCAGCATTTT. Protein product: CASSDRPGQQGDQPQHF.

J is TRBJ2-3 and V is TRBV7-2; TRBD2 agrees at 10 bases. The CDR3 loop spans 17 amino acids. The V gene's germline CDR1 is SGHTA and CDR2 FQGNSA. Losses at the gene ends were 3 bases for V and 5 bases for J; bases not matched to a gene: 11. The CDR3 is CASSFIGTAGGQDTQYF. In DNA form, the CDR3 reads TGTGCCAGCAGCTTTATCGGCACAGCGGGGGGGCAAGATACGCAGTATTTT.

The rearrangement joins TRBV5-1 to TRBJ1-2, with unresolved D. Between the trimmed V and J ends, which lost 0 bases and 0 bases, there was a span of 6 bases. This CDR3 is built from 14 residues. Germline V gives CDR1 SGHRS, CDR2 YFSETQ. The CDR3 loop is CASSLEGANYGYTF. CDR3 nucleotide sequence: TGCGCCAGCAGCTTGGAGGGCGCTAACTATGGCTACACCTTC.

The chain carries TRBV6-5 and TRBJ1-3; D is possibly TRBD1 (5 bases). Trimming cost V 2 bases and J 2 bases, with 10 bases left between them. This CDR3 has 15 amino acids. CDR1 is MNHEY, CDR2 SVGAGI, per germline. CDR3 nucleotides: TGTGCCAGCAGTTACAGCGGGGGAACTGGAAACACCATATATTTT. Translating it yields CASSYSGGTGNTIYF.